Presented here are 11 T cell receptor beta chains from one specimen sequenced in a study of blood T cells in healthy people across ages (dated by TCRdb to between 2014 and 2016). Libraries were prepared through 5' RACE. The sequencer was an Illumina HiSeq 2500. A second 7 to 11 cycle PCR used a sample-barcoded 5' primer and a J-beta primer mix. TCRdb reran the public reads through fastp at Q25 and MiXCR, keeping productive beta chains. Here each entry gathers all rows of one CDR3 protein and keeps the most common genes and DNA. This sample lists approximately 400,000 distinct CDR3 sequences; approximately 52% were detected once. In total, the top ten clones hold under 65% of the sample. The specimen sequenced was blood. The receptors here all came from a man aged 60-69 years in good health.

This clonotype was counted between two and nine times. The CDR3 sequence is CASSLGWEGRETQYF. As DNA, the CDR3 is TGTGCCAGCAGTTTAGGCTGGGAAGGGAGGGAGACCCAGTACTTC. The rearrangement links TRBV12-3 or TRBV12-4 to TRBJ2-5, with D possibly matching TRBD2 (6 bases). With 1 base removed from V and 5 bases from J, the gap between germline ends came to 14 bases. The CDR3 consists of 15 residues.

DNA of the CDR3: TGCGCCAGCAGCTGGGGGGGAGATCGCTACGAGCAGTACTTC. This translates into CASSWGGDRYEQYF. This sequence joins TRBV5-1 and TRBJ2-5, with 7 bases aligning to TRBD2. With the DNA end fitting TRBJ2-7 better, the J assignment may be wrong. Germline V gene sequence: CDR1 SGHRS, CDR2 YFSETQ. The CDR3 has 14 residues.

The chain uses TRBV14 and TRBJ1-1; D call uncertain. The germline V and J ends were trimmed by 5 bases and 1 base, with 14 bases remaining between them. The CDR3 consists of 15 residues. Germline V lookup: CDR1 SGHDN, CDR2 FVKESK. CDR3 residues: CASSSQAMGNTEAFF. The CDR3 nucleotides are TGTGCCAGCAGCTCGCAGGCCATGGGGAACACTGAAGCTTTCTTT.

The table lists this clonotype with a few counts. The chain joins TRBV5-1 to TRBJ2-4, with no clear D. This CDR3 spans 13 amino acids. Germline values: CDR1 SGHRS, CDR2 YFSETQ. V shed 1 base and J shed 8 bases, with 10 bases lying between them. The CDR3 loop is CASSLSVNDIQYF. In nucleotides, the CDR3 is TGCGCCAGCAGCTTGTCAGTAAATGACATTCAGTACTTC.

The table lists this clonotype with many counts. V gene TRBV29-1 combines with J gene TRBJ2-1; maybe TRBD1 (6 bases). The ends were cut back, 6 bases at V and 7 bases at J, with 13 bases in the middle. Germline lookup yields CDR1 SQVTM and CDR2 ANQGSEA. There are 12 residues in the CDR3. CDR3 sequence reads: CSVALTGNEQFF. CDR3 sequence (DNA): TGCAGCGTAGCACTAACAGGGAATGAGCAGTTCTTC.

This chain joins TRBV6-5 and TRBJ2-7; 9 bases are shared with TRBD2. CDR1 MNHEY and CDR2 SVGAGI come from the germline V gene. CDR3 size: 14 residues. The V segment lost 6 bases and the J segment 5 bases; nucleotides outside the gene matches: 8. In nucleotides, the CDR3 is TGTGCCAGCAGGCCCGGGACTAGCCGGGACGAGCAGTACTTC. Translating gives CASRPGTSRDEQYF.

The chain carries TRBV12-3 or TRBV12-4 and TRBJ1-4; weak D call: TRBD1 (5 bases). This CDR3 is 15 amino acids long. With 6 bases removed from V and 7 bases from J, the gap between germline ends came to 18 bases. In DNA form, the CDR3 reads TGTGCCAGCAGACGCCCCGGGACTGGGATTGAAAAACTGTTTTTT. Encoded protein: CASRRPGTGIEKLFF.

At least ten counts were recorded for this clonotype. DNA for the CDR3: TGCGCCAGCAGCCAAGGGTCCGGGAGGGCTCCTAGCACAGATACGCAGTATTTT. Translation gives CASSQGSGRAPSTDTQYF. The chain couples TRBV4-3 to TRBJ2-3; 8 nucleotides line up with TRBD2. This CDR3 comprises 18 residues. V was clipped by 1 base and J by 0 bases; unmatched bases: 9. Germline V lookup: CDR1 LGHNA, CDR2 YSLEER.

This clonotype was observed a few times. V usage is TRBV11-2 and J usage is TRBJ1-2, with a weak D call TRBD1 (5 bases). The CDR3 is 13 amino acids. The V and J ends lost 2 bases and 7 bases respectively, with 11 bases between them. Germline V gene data show CDR1 as SGHAT and CDR2 as FQNNGV. CDR3: CASSLNQGTGYTF. The CDR3 DNA reads TGTGCCAGCAGCTTAAACCAAGGGACTGGCTACACCTTC.

There are many counts of this clonotype. This chain connects TRBV29-1 to TRBJ1-4; no definite D call. The CDR3 extends over 10 amino acids. Germline-derived CDR1 and CDR2 are SQVTM and ANQGSEA. Trimming took 7 bases from V and 5 from J, leaving 5 bases between them. CDR3 residues: CSAGNEKLFF. Here the CDR3 DNA reads TGCAGCGCGGGAAATGAAAAACTGTTTTTT.

The chain couples TRBV20-1 to TRBJ2-1; TRBD2 matches at 11 bases. This CDR3 contains 15 residues. Germline V CDR1 and CDR2: DFQATT, SNEGSKA (reference sequence). The V gene end was trimmed by 3 bases and the J gene end by 6 bases; junction bases not matched to a gene: 7. The DNA of the CDR3 is TGCAGTGCTAGGGAGCGACTAGCGGGGACCAATGAGCAGTTCTTC. Translation gives CSARERLAGTNEQFF.